The clone carrying this T cell receptor (beta chain) was seen ten or more times. Its antigen is as yet unknown. The entry originates in a study of CD8 T cells in ankylosing spondylitis. Points from the study as a whole: Ankylosing spondylitis blood seemed to carry a telltale TCR beta motif made of seven or eight highly homologous variants. The study looked at matched synovial fluid samples from ankylosing spondylitis patients. Disease-linked clones were reported to be significantly enriched there.

CDR1 and CDR2 from the germline V gene are LGHNA and YNFKEQ. Trimming cost V 7 bases and J 5 bases, with 19 bases left between them. The CDR3 totals 15 residues. One entry per CDR3 protein, called by TCRdb with MiXCR from the 5' RACE reads. The sample has around 210,000 distinct CDR3 sequences; roughly 8.2% are singletons. The clonotype comes from a female donor with ankylosing spondylitis or in good health (not recorded which). Sequences were obtained from blood, either unsorted or a sorted T cell fraction (not recorded which). The chain recombines TRBV4-2 with TRBJ2-3; possibly TRBD1 or TRBD2 for D (6 bases each). The CDR3 region has the DNA TGTGCCAGCAACCACGAGAAGGGGGGAGGAGATACGCAGTATTTT. This gives the protein CASNHEKGGGDTQYF.